The clone carrying this T cell receptor beta chain was seen many times. Its antigen is currently unknown. These data belong to a study of T cells after posttransplantation cyclophosphamide. Whole-study findings and limits: TRB overlap between skin or GI tissue T cells and blood was limited. Later post-transplant blood repertoires were often dominated by donor CD8+ memory clones. TRB clonality was highly associated with recipient CMV seropositivity and reactivation.

Clones were read by immunoSEQ multiplex PCR, and TCRdb kept only the in-frame ones, dropping some. The sample includes 20,000 to 25,000 clones, none of them occurring once. The germline V gene encodes CDR1 SGDLS and CDR2 YYNGEE. Trimming took 3 bases from V and 1 from J; bases not matched to a gene: 5. The CDR3 consists of 15 residues. The receptor comes from a woman between 50 and 59 years old in good health, CMV-negative, and a related stem cell transplant donor. Sequencing was done on a sample of PBMCs. The V and J genes are TRBV9 and TRBJ1-1; TRBD1 matches 8 bases. Written as DNA, the CDR3 is TGTGCCAGCAGCGCCTCAGGGGGCTCGAACACTGAAGCTTTCTTT. It codes for CASSASGGSNTEAFF.